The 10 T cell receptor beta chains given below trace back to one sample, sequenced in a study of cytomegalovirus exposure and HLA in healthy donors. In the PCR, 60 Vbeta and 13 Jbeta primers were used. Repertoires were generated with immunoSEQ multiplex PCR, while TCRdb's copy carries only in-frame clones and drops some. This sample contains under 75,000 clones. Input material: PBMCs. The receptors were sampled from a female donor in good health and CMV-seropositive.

As DNA, the CDR3 is TGTGCCAGCAGCTTAGCGGCACCTCAGGGATCCCTCCACTTT. Protein sequence: CASSLAAPQGSLHF. The V gene is TRBV7-2, the J gene TRBJ1-6, with D tentatively TRBD1 (5 bases). The CDR3 is 14 residues long. Trimming pared 0 bases from V and 14 bases from J, leaving 14 bases between. Germline V gives CDR1 SGHTA, CDR2 FQGNSA.

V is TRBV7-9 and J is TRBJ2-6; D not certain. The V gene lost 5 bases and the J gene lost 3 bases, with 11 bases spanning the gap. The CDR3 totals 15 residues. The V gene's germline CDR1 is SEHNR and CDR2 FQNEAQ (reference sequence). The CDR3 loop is CASSRIPGGANVLTF. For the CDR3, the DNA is TGTGCCAGCAGCCGAATCCCGGGTGGGGCCAACGTCCTGACTTTC. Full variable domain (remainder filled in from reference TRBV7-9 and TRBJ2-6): DTGVSQNPRHKITKRGQNVTFRCDPISEHNRLYWYRQTLGQGPEFLTYFQNEAQLEKSRLLSDRFSAERPKGSFSTLEIQRTEQGDSAMYLCASSRIPGGANVLTFGAGSRLTVL.

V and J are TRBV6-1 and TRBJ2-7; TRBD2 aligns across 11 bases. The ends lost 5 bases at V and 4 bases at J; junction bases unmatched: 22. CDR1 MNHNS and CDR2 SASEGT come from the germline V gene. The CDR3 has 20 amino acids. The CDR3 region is CASSKVPGTSGRGGRYEQYF. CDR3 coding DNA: TGTGCCAGCAGTAAAGTTCCCGGAACTAGCGGGAGAGGGGGAAGATACGAGCAGTACTTC.

The CDR3 DNA reads TGTGCCAGCAGTTCGGGACAGGATCAAATATCTGAAGCTTTCTTT. Protein: CASSSGQDQISEAFF. The chain has TRBV28 and TRBJ1-1; TRBD1 agrees at 8 bases. Germline V gene sequence: CDR1 MDHEN, CDR2 SYDVKM. V lost 4 bases, J lost 6 bases, and 10 bases stayed unmatched. CDR3 length: 15 residues.

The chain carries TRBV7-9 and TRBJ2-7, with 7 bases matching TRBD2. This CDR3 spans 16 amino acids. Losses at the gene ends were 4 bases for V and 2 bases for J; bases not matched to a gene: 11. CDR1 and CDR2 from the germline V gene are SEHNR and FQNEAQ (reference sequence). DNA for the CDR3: TGTGCCAGCAGCTCAGTCGGGAGGAGTTTCGCCTACGAGCAGTACTTC. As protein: CASSSVGRSFAYEQYF. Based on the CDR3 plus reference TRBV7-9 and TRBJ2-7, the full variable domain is DTGVSQNPRHKITKRGQNVTFRCDPISEHNRLYWYRQTLGQGPEFLTYFQNEAQLEKSRLLSDRFSAERPKGSFSTLEIQRTEQGDSAMYLCASSSVGRSFAYEQYFGPGTRLTVT.

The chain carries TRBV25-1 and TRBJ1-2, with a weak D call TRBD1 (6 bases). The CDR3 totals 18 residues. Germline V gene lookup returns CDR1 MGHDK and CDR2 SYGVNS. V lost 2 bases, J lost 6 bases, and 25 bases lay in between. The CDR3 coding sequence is TGTGCCAGCAGTGAAAGGAATTTTGCGGGCAGGGGAATAGATGGCTACACCTTC. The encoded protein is CASSERNFAGRGIDGYTF.

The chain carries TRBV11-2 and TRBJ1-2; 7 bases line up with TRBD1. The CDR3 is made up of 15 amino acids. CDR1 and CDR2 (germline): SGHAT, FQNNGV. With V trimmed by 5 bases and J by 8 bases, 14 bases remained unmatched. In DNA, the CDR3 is TGTGCCAGCAGCGCAATCGAGGGGGCGCTAAAGGGCTACACCTTC. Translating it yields CASSAIEGALKGYTF.

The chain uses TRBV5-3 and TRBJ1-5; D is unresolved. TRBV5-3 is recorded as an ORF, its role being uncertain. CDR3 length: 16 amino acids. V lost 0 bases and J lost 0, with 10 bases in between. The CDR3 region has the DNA TGTGCCAGAAGCTTGGACGGTCGGGGTAGCAATCAGCCCCAGCATTTT. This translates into CARSLDGRGSNQPQHF.

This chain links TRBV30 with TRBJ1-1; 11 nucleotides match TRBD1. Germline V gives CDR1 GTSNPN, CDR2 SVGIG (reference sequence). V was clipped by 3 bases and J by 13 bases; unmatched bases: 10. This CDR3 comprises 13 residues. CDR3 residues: CAWSPGTGGIDFF. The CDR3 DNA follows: TGTGCCTGGAGCCCCGGGACAGGGGGGATAGATTTCTTT.

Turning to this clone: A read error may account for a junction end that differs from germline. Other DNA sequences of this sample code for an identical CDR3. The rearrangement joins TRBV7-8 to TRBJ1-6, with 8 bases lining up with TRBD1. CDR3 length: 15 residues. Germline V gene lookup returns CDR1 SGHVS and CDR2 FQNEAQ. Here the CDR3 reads CASSPEDRENSPLHF. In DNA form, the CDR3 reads TGTGCCAGCAGCCCAGAGGACAGGGAAAATTCACCCCTACACTTT. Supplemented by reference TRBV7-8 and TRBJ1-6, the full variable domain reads GAGVSQSPRYKVAKRGQDVALRCDPISGHVSLFWYQQALGQGPEFLTYFQNEAQLDKSGLPSDRFFAERPEGSVSTLKIQRTQQEDSAVYLCASSPEDRENSPLHFGNGTRLTVT.